This T cell receptor beta chain was profiled in a study of shared T cell receptors in the human thymus. The CDR3 covers 17 residues. Germline lookup yields CDR1 MNHNS and CDR2 SASEGT. Unmatched junction bases numbered 12, after V lost 1 base and J lost 5 bases. Some clones are missing from TCRdb's copy, which holds only in-frame ones; the method was immunoSEQ multiplex PCR. Of about 730,000 clones listed, 75% to 90% are singletons. A further study also used this sample, focusing on human thymus T cells. From that report: Resections were taken during corrective heart surgery, and the thymus tissue came from these. Thymic and blood repertoires appeared to carry a bias in their V and J gene usage.

The receptor was isolated from a girl less than two years old with a congenital heart defect. The sample comprised thymocytes. The rearrangement uses TRBV6-1 and TRBJ2-7, with TRBD1 matching 9 bases. The CDR3 DNA reads TGTGCCAGCAGTGAAGGGACAGGGGCCGGCAGTGGGAACGAGCAGTACTTC. As protein: CASSEGTGAGSGNEQYF.